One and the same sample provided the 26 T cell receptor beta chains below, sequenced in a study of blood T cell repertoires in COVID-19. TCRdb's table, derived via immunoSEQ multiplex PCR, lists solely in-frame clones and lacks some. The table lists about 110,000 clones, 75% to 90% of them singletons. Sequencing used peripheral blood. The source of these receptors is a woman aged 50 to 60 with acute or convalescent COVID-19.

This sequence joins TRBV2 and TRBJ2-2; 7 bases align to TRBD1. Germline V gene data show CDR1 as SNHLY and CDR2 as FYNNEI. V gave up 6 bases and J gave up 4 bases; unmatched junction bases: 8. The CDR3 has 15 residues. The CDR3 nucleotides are TGTGCCAGCAGCCTTGGACAGGTGGGCACCGGGGAGCTGTTTTTT. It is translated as CASSLGQVGTGELFF.

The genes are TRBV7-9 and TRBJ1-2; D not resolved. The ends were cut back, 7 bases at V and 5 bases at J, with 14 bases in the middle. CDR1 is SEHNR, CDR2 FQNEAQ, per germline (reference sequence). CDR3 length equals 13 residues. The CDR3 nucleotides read TGTGCCAGCACCCCTCGTCTTCCGTATGGCTACACCTTC. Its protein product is CASTPRLPYGYTF.

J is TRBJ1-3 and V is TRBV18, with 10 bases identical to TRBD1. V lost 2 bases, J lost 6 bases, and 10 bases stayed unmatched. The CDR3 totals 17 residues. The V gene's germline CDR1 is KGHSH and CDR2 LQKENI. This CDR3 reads CASSPVSGQGSANTIYF. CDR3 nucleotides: TGTGCCAGCTCACCAGTATCGGGACAGGGGAGTGCAAACACCATATATTTT.

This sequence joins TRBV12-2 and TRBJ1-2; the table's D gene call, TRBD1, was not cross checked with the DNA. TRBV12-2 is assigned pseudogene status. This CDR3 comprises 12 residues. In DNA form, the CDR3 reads TGTGCAAGTCGCTTATTCGCCAGGGCAGGCTCCTTC. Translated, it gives CASRLFARAGSF.

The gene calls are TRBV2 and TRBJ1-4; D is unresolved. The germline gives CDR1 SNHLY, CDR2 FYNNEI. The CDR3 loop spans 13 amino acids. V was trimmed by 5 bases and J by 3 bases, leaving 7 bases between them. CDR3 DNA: TGTGCCAGCAGTCCCGAGGCTAATGAAAAACTGTTTTTT. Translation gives CASSPEANEKLFF.

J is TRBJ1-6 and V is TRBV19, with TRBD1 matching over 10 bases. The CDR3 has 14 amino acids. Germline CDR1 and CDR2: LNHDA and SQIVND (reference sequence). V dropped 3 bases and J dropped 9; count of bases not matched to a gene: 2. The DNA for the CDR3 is TGTGCCAGTAGTATCCGGGACAGGGGTTCACCCCTCCACTTT. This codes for CASSIRDRGSPLHF.

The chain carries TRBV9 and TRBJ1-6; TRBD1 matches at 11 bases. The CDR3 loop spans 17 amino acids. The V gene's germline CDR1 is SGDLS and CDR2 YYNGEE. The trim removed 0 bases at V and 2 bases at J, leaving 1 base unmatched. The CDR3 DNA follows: TGTGCCAGCAGCGTAGAGGGACAGGGGGCCTATAATTCACCCCTCCACTTT. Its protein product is CASSVEGQGAYNSPLHF.

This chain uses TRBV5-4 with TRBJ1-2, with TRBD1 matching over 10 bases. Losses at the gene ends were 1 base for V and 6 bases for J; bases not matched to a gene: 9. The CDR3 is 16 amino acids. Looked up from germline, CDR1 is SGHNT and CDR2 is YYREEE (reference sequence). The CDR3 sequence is CASSLTGTGDGNGYTF. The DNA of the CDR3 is TGTGCCAGCAGCTTGACCGGGACAGGGGACGGAAATGGCTACACCTTC.

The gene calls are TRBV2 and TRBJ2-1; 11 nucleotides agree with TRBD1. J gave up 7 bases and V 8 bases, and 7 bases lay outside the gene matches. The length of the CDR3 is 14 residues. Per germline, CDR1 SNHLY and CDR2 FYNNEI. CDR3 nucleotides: TGTGCCAGCTTGCGGGACAGGGGGGGGAATGAGCAGTTCTTC. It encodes CASLRDRGGNEQFF.

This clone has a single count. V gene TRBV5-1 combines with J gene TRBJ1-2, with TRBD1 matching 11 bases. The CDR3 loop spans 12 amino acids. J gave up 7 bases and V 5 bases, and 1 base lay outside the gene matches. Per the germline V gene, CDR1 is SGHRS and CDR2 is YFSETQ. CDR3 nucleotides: TGCGCCAGCAGGGACAGGGGGCCTGGCTACACCTTC. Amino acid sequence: CASRDRGPGYTF.

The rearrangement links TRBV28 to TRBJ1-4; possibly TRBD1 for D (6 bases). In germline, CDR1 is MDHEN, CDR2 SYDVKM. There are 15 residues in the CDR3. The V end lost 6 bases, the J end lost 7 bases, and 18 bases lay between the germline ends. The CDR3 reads CASSRSTGIREKLFF. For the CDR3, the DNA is TGTGCCAGCAGCCGCTCGACAGGCATCCGTGAAAAACTGTTTTTT.

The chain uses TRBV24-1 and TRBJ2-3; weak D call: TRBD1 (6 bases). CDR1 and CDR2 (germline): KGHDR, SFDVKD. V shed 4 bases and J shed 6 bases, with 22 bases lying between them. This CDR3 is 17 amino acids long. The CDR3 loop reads CATSERGQIQLSDTQYF. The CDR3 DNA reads TGTGCCACCAGTGAGAGAGGACAGATCCAGTTGAGCGATACGCAGTATTTT.

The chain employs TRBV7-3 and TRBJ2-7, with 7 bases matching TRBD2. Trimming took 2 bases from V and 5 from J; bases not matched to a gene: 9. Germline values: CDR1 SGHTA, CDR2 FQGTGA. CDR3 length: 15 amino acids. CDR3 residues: CASSLLPGGGDEQYF. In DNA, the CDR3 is TGTGCCAGCAGCTTATTACCGGGAGGCGGCGACGAGCAGTACTTC.

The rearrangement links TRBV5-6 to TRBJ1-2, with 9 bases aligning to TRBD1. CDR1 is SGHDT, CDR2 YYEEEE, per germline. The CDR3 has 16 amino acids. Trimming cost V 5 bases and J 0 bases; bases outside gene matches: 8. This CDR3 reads CASRRYRGRANYGYTF. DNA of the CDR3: TGTGCCAGCAGAAGATACAGGGGGCGAGCTAACTATGGCTACACCTTC.

Here the CDR3 reads CASSMGTGAVTEAFF. The DNA for the CDR3 is TGTGCCAGTAGTATGGGGACAGGGGCGGTCACTGAAGCTTTCTTT. V usage is TRBV19 and J usage is TRBJ1-1, with 10 bases matching TRBD1. Germline lookup yields CDR1 LNHDA and CDR2 SQIVND (reference sequence). This CDR3 has 15 amino acids. Trimming took 3 bases from V and 4 from J; bases not matched to a gene: 5.

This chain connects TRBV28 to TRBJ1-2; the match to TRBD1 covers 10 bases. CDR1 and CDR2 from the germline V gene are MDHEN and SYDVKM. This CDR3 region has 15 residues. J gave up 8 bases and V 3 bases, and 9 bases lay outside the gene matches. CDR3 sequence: CASSLPGQGSRGYTF. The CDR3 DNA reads TGTGCCAGCAGTTTGCCGGGACAGGGGTCGAGGGGCTACACCTTC.

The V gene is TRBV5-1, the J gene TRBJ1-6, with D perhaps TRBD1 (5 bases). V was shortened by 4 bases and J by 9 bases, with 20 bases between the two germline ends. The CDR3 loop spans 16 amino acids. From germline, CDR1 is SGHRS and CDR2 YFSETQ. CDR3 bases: TGCGCCAGCAGCCCTGGGGACTCAGGGTCCATTTCACCCCTCCACTTT. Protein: CASSPGDSGSISPLHF.

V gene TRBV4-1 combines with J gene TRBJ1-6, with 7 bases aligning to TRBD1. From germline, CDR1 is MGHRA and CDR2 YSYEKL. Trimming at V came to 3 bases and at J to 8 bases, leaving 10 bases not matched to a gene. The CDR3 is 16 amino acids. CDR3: CASSQGRRDSHSPLHF. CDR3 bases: TGCGCCAGCAGCCAGGGACGCCGGGACAGTCATTCACCCCTCCACTTT.

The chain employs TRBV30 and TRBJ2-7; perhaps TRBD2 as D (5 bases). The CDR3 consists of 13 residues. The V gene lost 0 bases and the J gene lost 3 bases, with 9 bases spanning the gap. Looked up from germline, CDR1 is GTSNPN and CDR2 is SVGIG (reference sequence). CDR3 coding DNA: TGTGCCTGGAGTGTAAGGAGGATCTACGAGCAGTACTTC. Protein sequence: CAWSVRRIYEQYF.

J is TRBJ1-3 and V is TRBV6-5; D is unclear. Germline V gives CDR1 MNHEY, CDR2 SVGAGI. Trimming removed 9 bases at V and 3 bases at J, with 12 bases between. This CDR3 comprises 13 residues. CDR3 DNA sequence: TGTGCCAGTCACACCAATCTTGGAAACACCATATATTTT. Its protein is CASHTNLGNTIYF.

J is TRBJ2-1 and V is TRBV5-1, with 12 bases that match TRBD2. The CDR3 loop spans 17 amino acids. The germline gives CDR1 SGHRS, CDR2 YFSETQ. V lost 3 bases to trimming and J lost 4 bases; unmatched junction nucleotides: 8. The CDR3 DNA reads TGCGCCAGCAGCTCTTACCTGCTAGCGGGGGGGTACAATGAGCAGTTCTTC. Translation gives CASSSYLLAGGYNEQFF.

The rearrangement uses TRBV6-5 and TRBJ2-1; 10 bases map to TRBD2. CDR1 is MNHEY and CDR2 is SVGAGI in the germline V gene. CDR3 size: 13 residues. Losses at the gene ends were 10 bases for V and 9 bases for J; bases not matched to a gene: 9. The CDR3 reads CATGSGGAVEQFF. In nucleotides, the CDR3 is TGTGCCACAGGCAGCGGGGGGGCCGTTGAGCAGTTCTTC.

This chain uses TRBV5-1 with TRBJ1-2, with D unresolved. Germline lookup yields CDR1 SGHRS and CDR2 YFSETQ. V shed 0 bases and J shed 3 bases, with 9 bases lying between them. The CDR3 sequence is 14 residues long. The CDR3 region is CASSLETTHYGYTF. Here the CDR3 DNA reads TGCGCCAGCAGCTTGGAGACAACCCACTATGGCTACACCTTC.

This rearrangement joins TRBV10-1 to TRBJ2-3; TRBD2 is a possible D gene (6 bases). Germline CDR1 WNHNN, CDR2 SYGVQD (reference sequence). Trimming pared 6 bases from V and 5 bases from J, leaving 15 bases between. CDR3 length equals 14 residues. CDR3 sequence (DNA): TGCGCCAGCAGCACCGGGACTCCAATAGATACGCAGTATTTT. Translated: CASSTGTPIDTQYF.

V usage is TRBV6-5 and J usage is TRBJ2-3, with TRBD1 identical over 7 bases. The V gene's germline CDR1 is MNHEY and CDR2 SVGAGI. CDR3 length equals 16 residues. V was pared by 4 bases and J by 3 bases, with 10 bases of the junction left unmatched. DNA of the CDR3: TGTGCCAGCAGTTCCTCTAGGACCAGGGGGACAGATACGCAGTATTTT. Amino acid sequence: CASSSSRTRGTDTQYF.

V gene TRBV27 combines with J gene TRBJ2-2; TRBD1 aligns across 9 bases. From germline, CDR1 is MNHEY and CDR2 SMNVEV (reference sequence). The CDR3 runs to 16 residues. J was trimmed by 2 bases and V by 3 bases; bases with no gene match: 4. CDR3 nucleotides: TGTGCCAGCAGTTTCTGGGGACAGGGAAACACCGGGGAGCTGTTTTTT. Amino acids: CASSFWGQGNTGELFF.